The 17 T cell receptor beta chains presented below share a single source sample, sequenced in a study of T-cell memory formation after mild COVID-19 listed by TCRdb under 2021. Libraries came from 5' RACE. The instrument was an Illumina NovaSeq 6000. The public sequencing data were trimmed at Q25 with fastp and processed into clonotypes with MiXCR by TCRdb, which kept only in-frame beta chains. Here each entry gathers all rows of one CDR3 protein and keeps the most common genes and DNA. In all, the sample holds 250,000 to 300,000 distinct CDR3 sequences, and around 15% of those were seen once. The ten biggest clones cover 22% of the sample. The specimen sequenced was PBMCs or a T cell subset sorted from them (not recorded which). The receptors originated from a man between 18 and 35 years old who had mild COVID-19 (a few samples of this study predate the infection). The sample titles of this study are shuffled in the database, so cell type and time point are left out; the donor was told from shared clones.

In its sample, this clonotype was seen a few times. The chain links TRBV7-8 to TRBJ2-5; 9 bases are a match to TRBD1. Unmatched junction bases numbered 8, after V lost 3 bases and J lost 3 bases. The CDR3 length is 16 residues. Per the germline V gene, CDR1 is SGHVS and CDR2 is FQNEAQ. CDR3 sequence (DNA): TGTGCCAGCAGCTTCCCTGTGGACAGGGGTGAAGAGACCCAGTACTTC. Its translation: CASSFPVDRGEETQYF. The variable domain in full, completed from reference TRBV7-8 and TRBJ2-5, reads GAGVSQSPRYKVAKRGQDVALRCDPISGHVSLFWYQQALGQGPEFLTYFQNEAQLDKSGLPSDRFFAERPEGSVSTLKIQRTQQEDSAVYLCASSFPVDRGEETQYFGPGTRLLVL.

The rearrangement links TRBV5-1 to TRBJ1-2; TRBD1 might be the D (5 bases). The V end was cut by 1 base, the J end by 7 bases, with 14 bases between. CDR3 size: 14 residues. Germline loops: CDR1 SGHRS, CDR2 YFSETQ. The CDR3 region is CASSLFDSLAGYTF. The CDR3 region has the DNA TGCGCCAGCAGCTTGTTCGACAGCCTCGCTGGCTACACCTTC.

The chain couples TRBV4-3 to TRBJ1-3; no definite D call. V lost 1 base, J lost 11 bases, and 6 bases lay in between. This CDR3 has 11 residues. The germline V gene has CDR1 LGHNA and CDR2 YSLEER. CDR3 loop: CASSQGRSIYF. The CDR3 nucleotides are TGCGCCAGCAGCCAAGGGAGGTCCATATATTTT.

This clonotype showed up just a few times. V usage is TRBV4-1 and J usage is TRBJ1-1, with a tentative D call TRBD1 (6 bases). V shed 5 bases and J shed 6 bases, with 16 bases lying between them. Germline assignment: CDR1 MGHRA and CDR2 YSYEKL. The CDR3 has 14 residues. The CDR3 nucleotides are TGCGCCAGCAGCGAACAGGGCCTTGGGTCTGAAGCTTTCTTT. This gives the protein CASSEQGLGSEAFF.

This clonotype was seen a few times. The chain carries TRBV6-5 and TRBJ2-7; weak D call: TRBD1 (6 bases). Germline V gene sequence: CDR1 MNHEY, CDR2 SVGAGI. This CDR3 spans 16 amino acids. Between the trimmed V and J ends, which lost 0 bases and 1 base, there was a span of 13 bases. Here the CDR3 DNA reads TGTGCCAGCAGTTACTCCTACAGGGAAGGGTCCTACGAGCAGTACTTC. This gives the protein CASSYSYREGSYEQYF.

This chain uses TRBV20-1 with TRBJ2-2; the D gene is possibly TRBD2 (6 bases). Looked up from germline, CDR1 is DFQATT and CDR2 is SNEGSKA (reference sequence). The CDR3 is made up of 16 amino acids. V dropped 0 bases and J dropped 0 bases, with 11 bases sitting between them. CDR3 in amino acids: CSARDSSGANTGELFF. CDR3 DNA sequence: TGCAGTGCTAGAGACTCTTCGGGGGCGAACACCGGGGAGCTGTTTTTT.

V is TRBV20-1 and J is TRBJ2-7, with a possible D match to TRBD1 (5 bases). The germline V gene has CDR1 DFQATT and CDR2 SNEGSKA (reference sequence). The CDR3 totals 16 residues. The V and J ends lost 2 bases and 2 bases respectively, with 19 bases between them. CDR3 in DNA: TGCAGTGCTAGATCCGACCTCCTAACAGGAGCCTACGAGCAGTACTTC. Translation: CSARSDLLTGAYEQYF.

This clonotype has more than one count but fewer than ten. This chain uses TRBV20-1 with TRBJ1-6; TRBD1 matches at 8 bases. Germline CDR1 is DFQATT and CDR2 is SNEGSKA (reference sequence). Trimming took 2 bases from V and 7 from J; bases not matched to a gene: 1. This CDR3 comprises 13 residues. The CDR3 nucleotides are TGCAGTGCTAGACAGGGGGCAAATTCACCCCTCCACTTT. Amino acid sequence: CSARQGANSPLHF.

In DNA form, the CDR3 reads TGTGCCAGCAGTCCCCCGTCCGGACCGGGTTGGGAGACCCAGTACTTC. Residues: CASSPPSGPGWETQYF. The rearrangement joins TRBV12-3 or TRBV12-4 to TRBJ2-5; D is unclear. The V and J ends lost 5 bases and 5 bases respectively, with 21 bases between them. CDR3 length: 16 amino acids.

This chain joins TRBV6-5 and TRBJ1-1; D remains ambiguous. The length of the CDR3 is 14 residues. Trimming took 4 bases from V and 1 from J, leaving 10 bases between them. Germline V gene lookup returns CDR1 MNHEY and CDR2 SVGAGI. CDR3 coding DNA: TGTGCCAGCAGTTCAGAGATAACGAACACTGAAGCTTTCTTT. Protein: CASSSEITNTEAFF.

V is TRBV29-1 and J is TRBJ2-3; 7 positions match TRBD1. Trimming took 3 bases from V and 2 from J; bases not matched to a gene: 5. The CDR3 extends over 14 amino acids. Per germline, CDR1 SQVTM and CDR2 ANQGSEA. The CDR3 DNA sequence: TGCAGCGTTGATGACAGGGCCGACACAGATACGCAGTATTTT. Translated, it gives CSVDDRADTDTQYF.

To note about this clonotype: A junction end diverges from the germline sequence, so it may reflect a read error. The V gene is TRBV11-2, the J gene TRBJ2-2; TRBD2 might be the D (5 bases). This CDR3 has 14 amino acids. Germline-derived CDR1 and CDR2 are SGHAT and FQNNGV. The chain's CDR3 is CASSLERQTGELFF. CDR3 in DNA: TGTGCCAGCAGCCTAGAGCGGCAAACCGGGGAGCTGTTTTTT.

This clonotype was seen a few times. The chain carries TRBV24-1 and TRBJ2-1; no clear D gene. With 4 bases removed from V and 1 base from J, the gap between germline ends came to 4 bases. Germline-derived CDR1 and CDR2 are KGHDR and SFDVKD. CDR3 length: 13 amino acids. The CDR3 region has the DNA TGTGCCACCAGTGAGGCGTCCTACAATGAGCAGTTCTTC. Translated: CATSEASYNEQFF.

There are a few counts of this clonotype. The chain couples TRBV5-1 to TRBJ2-1, with D perhaps TRBD1 (6 bases). Germline CDR1 is SGHRS and CDR2 is YFSETQ. Trimming removed 5 bases from V and 9 bases from J, with 12 bases in between. The CDR3 covers 12 residues. The CDR3 loop is CASSSQGSEQFF. DNA of the CDR3: TGCGCCAGCAGTTCTCAGGGGTCTGAGCAGTTCTTC.

The V and J genes are TRBV5-1 and TRBJ2-1, with TRBD1 as a possible D gene (5 bases). Germline CDR1 is SGHRS and CDR2 is YFSETQ. The CDR3 has 14 amino acids. V lost 3 bases and J 4 bases, leaving 11 bases between the germline ends. CDR3 residues: CASSSDSSYNEQFF. As DNA, the CDR3 is TGCGCCAGCAGCTCTGACAGCTCATACAATGAGCAGTTCTTC.

This clonotype was observed a handful of times. V and J are TRBV6-2 or TRBV6-3 and TRBJ2-2; no clear D gene. Trimming took 7 bases from V and 0 from J, leaving 6 bases between them. Germline CDR1 is MNHEY and CDR2 is SVGEGT. This CDR3 is 13 amino acids long. CDR3: CASMRPNTGELFF. CDR3 DNA: TGTGCCAGCATGCGGCCGAACACCGGGGAGCTGTTTTTT.

V usage is TRBV15 and J usage is TRBJ2-5, with D perhaps TRBD1 (5 bases). There are 12 residues in the CDR3. The V gene lost 6 bases and the J gene lost 5 bases, with 10 bases spanning the gap. Looked up from germline, CDR1 is LNHNV and CDR2 is YYDKDF (reference sequence). The CDR3 loop is CATRSGMETQYF. CDR3 sequence (DNA): TGTGCCACCAGGTCAGGGATGGAGACCCAGTACTTC.